Below are 12 T cell receptor beta chains sequenced from a single sample in a study of identical twins. TCRdb reanalysed the 5' RACE reads using MiXCR and keeps one entry per CDR3 protein. The table has about 900,000 distinct CDR3 sequences, about 12% seen once. These data are also associated with another study on yellow fever vaccine responses in identical twins.

Sequenced: PBMCs. The receptors derive from a woman aged 18-35 years in good health.

Ten or more counts support this clonotype. At one end, the junction sequence differs from germline, possibly due to a read error. V and J are TRBV5-1 and TRBJ2-1; 7 bases line up with TRBD1. The CDR3 sequence is 14 residues long. Germline V gives CDR1 SGHRS, CDR2 YFSETQ. The CDR3 loop is CASSLGTVNNEQFF. DNA for the CDR3: TGTGCCAGCAGCTTAGGGACAGTCAACAATGAGCAGTTCTTC.

This chain uses TRBV23-1 with TRBJ2-3, with 10 bases that match TRBD2. TRBV23-1 is identified as an open reading frame with a role that is uncertain. The CDR3 totals 19 residues. V shed 3 bases and J 7 bases; nucleotides not matched to a gene: 19. The CDR3 region is CASSQILDWISGGRNTQYF. CDR3 nucleotides: TGCGCCAGCAGTCAGATACTCGACTGGATTAGCGGGGGGAGGAATACGCAGTATTTT.

In its sample, this clonotype was seen a few times. The rearrangement links TRBV12-3 or TRBV12-4 to TRBJ2-7; TRBD1 aligns across 7 bases. V trimming: 5 bases; J trimming: 2 bases; junction bases outside the gene matches: 6. The CDR3 loop spans 14 amino acids. The chain's CDR3 is CASSGTVPPYEQYF. The DNA for the CDR3 is TGTGCCAGCAGTGGGACAGTCCCTCCCTACGAGCAGTACTTC.

This clonotype has just a few counts. The V gene is TRBV4-1, the J gene TRBJ2-1, with D perhaps given as TRBD1 or TRBD2 (6 bases each). From germline, CDR1 is MGHRA and CDR2 YSYEKL. The CDR3 runs 19 residues. Trimming stripped 3 bases from V and 4 bases from J, with 25 bases between. This chain's CDR3 is CASSHPSRGSSGAYNEQFF. As DNA, the CDR3 is TGCGCCAGCAGCCACCCTTCTAGGGGATCGTCGGGGGCATACAATGAGCAGTTCTTC.

The genes are TRBV10-3 and TRBJ2-3; 9 bases align to TRBD2. The V and J ends lost 1 base and 1 base, in that order; junction bases with no gene match: 3. The CDR3 contains 16 residues. Germline lookup yields CDR1 ENHRY and CDR2 SYGVKD. For the CDR3, the DNA is TGTGCCATCAGTGAGTTTCCTAGCGGGGGCACAGATACGCAGTATTTT. Amino acids: CAISEFPSGGTDTQYF.

This chain connects TRBV29-1 to TRBJ2-2; D gene unclear. The germline gives CDR1 SQVTM, CDR2 ANQGSEA. Trimming took 3 bases from V and 7 from J, leaving 6 bases between them. The CDR3 totals 11 residues. The CDR3 DNA is TGCAGCGTTGATTTCCTCGGGGAGCTGTTTTTT. Its protein is CSVDFLGELFF.

This chain connects TRBV29-1 to TRBJ2-7; 11 bases agree with TRBD1. The CDR3 runs to 14 residues. The ends lost 6 bases at V and 0 bases at J; junction bases unmatched: 4. The germline V gene has CDR1 SQVTM and CDR2 ANQGSEA. This CDR3 reads CSVGGQGASYEQYF. The DNA for the CDR3 is TGCAGCGTGGGTGGACAGGGGGCCTCCTACGAGCAGTACTTC.

There are a few counts of this clonotype. This chain joins TRBV10-3 and TRBJ1-6, with TRBD1 as a possible D gene (5 bases). Per germline, CDR1 ENHRY and CDR2 SYGVKD. The CDR3 sequence is 13 residues long. Trimming stripped 7 bases from V and 7 bases from J, with 11 bases between. DNA of the CDR3: TGTGCCATCACCCCGGACACGAATTCACCCCTCCACTTT. The encoded protein is CAITPDTNSPLHF.

This clonotype was recorded a few times. The V call is TRBV3-1, the J call TRBJ2-1, with D unclear. V lost 0 bases and J 9 bases, leaving 9 bases between the germline ends. The V gene's germline CDR1 is LGHDT and CDR2 YNNKEL (reference sequence). The CDR3 consists of 13 residues. CDR3 loop: CASSQDLRAEQFF. The CDR3, as DNA: TGTGCCAGCAGCCAAGATCTTCGGGCTGAGCAGTTCTTC.

This chain uses TRBV11-2 with TRBJ1-4; no definite D call. Trimming removed 5 bases from V and 0 bases from J, with 19 bases in between. CDR3 length: 18 amino acids. CDR1 is SGHAT, CDR2 FQNNGV, per germline. CDR3 nucleotides: TGTGCCAGCAGCCCATTGGGGTGGACGCGTACAACTAATGAAAAACTGTTTTTT. This gives the protein CASSPLGWTRTTNEKLFF.

This clonotype was seen ten or more times. The genes are TRBV25-1 and TRBJ2-2; tentatively, D is TRBD1 or TRBD2 (7 bases each). Trimming stripped 5 bases from V and 4 bases from J, with 17 bases between. The CDR3 has 16 amino acids. Germline CDR1 is MGHDK and CDR2 is SYGVNS. The CDR3 DNA reads as TGTGCCAGCAGTCCGTGGGGAGGGGGCAGCACCGGGGAGCTGTTTTTT. Translated: CASSPWGGGSTGELFF.

This sequence joins TRBV28 and TRBJ1-1, with 10 bases identical to TRBD1. J was trimmed by 7 bases and V by 6 bases; bases with no gene match: 11. The CDR3 runs 15 residues. The germline gives CDR1 MDHEN, CDR2 SYDVKM. The CDR3 DNA reads TGTGCCAGCAGGGGCGCGGGGACAGGGGAGGATGAAGCTTTCTTT. Translated: CASRGAGTGEDEAFF.